This TCR beta chain was captured by sequencing in a study of human T cells and chemical hapten exposure. The overall study: The study lasted roughly 26 weeks, and patients were dosed weekly with diphenylcyclopropenone on the scalp throughout. Regarding the study as a whole: Controls formed significantly fewer large CDR3 similarity clusters than expanded TCRs did.

On this clonotype itself: Its target is not known.

Germline assignment: CDR1 SQVTM and CDR2 ANQGSEA. V shed 4 bases and J 3 bases; nucleotides not matched to a gene: 6. The CDR3 totals 13 residues. TCRdb re-called the RACE reads through MiXCR, storing one row per CDR3 protein. The data show fewer than 200,000 distinct CDR3 sequences, just under 30% seen once. Time point denoted: pre-sensitization, week 0. This sample's treatment: therapeutic diphenylcyclopropenone sensitization with weekly scalp DPC. The chain combines TRBV29-1 with TRBJ2-7; 7 bases are shared with TRBD1. Material: whole blood, obtained in connection with sensitization to the hapten diphenylcyclopropenone (DPC). The receptor comes from a woman aged 25 to 45 with alopecia areata. Some clones in this sample may be carry-over from other donors' samples. In DNA form, the CDR3 reads TGCAGCGTTGGAGGGGGCTTTATCTACGAGCAGTACTTC. Protein: CSVGGGFIYEQYF.